Listed below are T cell receptor beta chains from one sample, sequenced in a study of CD8 T cells in Susac syndrome. MiXCR, applied by TCRdb to the immunoSEQ multiplex PCR reads, yields one record per CDR3 protein. This sample carries approximately 160,000 distinct CDR3 sequences, 94% of them seen once, and the ten largest clones take about 0.1%. Sequenced sample: CD4+ T cells from PBMCs. These receptors were taken from a human donor with multiple sclerosis. Both conserved end residues are part of each CDR3. A D gene is named only where the DNA matches it firmly. Clone size is given for some rows only: seen once, a few or many times, or a class if the clone is expanded.

d_gene: TRBD1; j_gene: TRBJ2-1; abundance: NA; v_gene: TRBV2; CDR3nt: TGTGCCAGGACCGGGACAGGGGGCCGTGAGCAGTTCTTC; CDR3aa: CARTGTGGREQFF
d_gene: NA; j_gene: TRBJ2-2; abundance: NA; v_gene: TRBV5-1; CDR3nt: TGCGCCAGCAGACCATCGGGTACCACTACCGGGGAGCTGTTTTTT; CDR3aa: CASRPSGTTTGELFF
d_gene: NA; j_gene: TRBJ1-2; abundance: NA; v_gene: TRBV7-3; CDR3nt: TGTGCCAGCAGCTTAAACCGGGAGGGTGTCGGCTACACCTTC; CDR3aa: CASSLNREGVGYTF
d_gene: TRBD2; j_gene: TRBJ2-3; abundance: NA; v_gene: TRBV7-2; CDR3nt: TGTGCCAGCAGTACCGGGACTAGCGGCACAGATACGCAGTATTTT; CDR3aa: CASSTGTSGTDTQYF
d_gene: NA; j_gene: TRBJ2-5; abundance: NA; v_gene: TRBV11-1; CDR3nt: TGTGCCAGCAGCTTGGGAAAAGAGACCCAGTACTTC; CDR3aa: CASSLGKETQYF
d_gene: NA; j_gene: TRBJ1-1; abundance: NA; v_gene: TRBV6-5; CDR3nt: TGTGCCAGCAGTTACTCGAACAGGAACACTGAAGCTTTCTTT; CDR3aa: CASSYSNRNTEAFF
d_gene: NA; j_gene: TRBJ1-3; abundance: once; v_gene: TRBV4-3; CDR3nt: TGCGCCAGCAGCCAAGTCCAGGGAGGGTCGGGAAACACCATATATTTT; CDR3aa: CASSQVQGGSGNTIYF
d_gene: NA; j_gene: TRBJ1-4; abundance: NA; v_gene: TRBV6-2/TRBV6-3; CDR3nt: TGTGCCAGCAGTTATCGGGGGAATGAAAAACTGTTTTTT; CDR3aa: CASSYRGNEKLFF
d_gene: NA; j_gene: TRBJ1-2; abundance: NA; v_gene: TRBV5-1; CDR3nt: TGCGCCAGCAGCTTAGCGGGGACGGGGTATGGCTACACCTTC; CDR3aa: CASSLAGTGYGYTF
d_gene: NA; j_gene: TRBJ2-7; abundance: NA; v_gene: TRBV30; CDR3nt: TGTGCCTGGGGGGGGCCAACAACCGAGCAGTACTTC; CDR3aa: CAWGGPTTEQYF
d_gene: NA; j_gene: TRBJ2-1; abundance: NA; v_gene: TRBV6-2/TRBV6-3; CDR3nt: TGTGCCAGCAGCCCAGTGCTCTCCTACAATGAGCAGTTCTTC; CDR3aa: CASSPVLSYNEQFF
d_gene: NA; j_gene: TRBJ1-2; abundance: NA; v_gene: TRBV6-5; CDR3nt: TGTGCCAGCAGTTACGGCCCCGCTAGTGACCAGCGCTATGGCTACACCTTC; CDR3aa: CASSYGPASDQRYGYTF
d_gene: NA; j_gene: TRBJ1-1; abundance: NA; v_gene: TRBV6-4; CDR3nt: TGTGCCAGCACCTCGGACCGAGCCAACACTGAAGCTTTCTTT; CDR3aa: CASTSDRANTEAFF
d_gene: NA; j_gene: TRBJ2-7; abundance: once; v_gene: TRBV3-1; CDR3nt: TGTGCCAGCAGCCAAGCTAAAGGCGAGCAGTACTTC; CDR3aa: CASSQAKGEQYF
d_gene: TRBD2; j_gene: TRBJ2-7; abundance: NA; v_gene: TRBV20-1; CDR3nt: TGCAGTGCTTCCAAAGGACTAGCGTTTACCTACGAGCAGTACTTC; CDR3aa: CSASKGLAFTYEQYF
d_gene: TRBD1; j_gene: TRBJ1-1; abundance: once; v_gene: TRBV20-1; CDR3nt: TGCAGTGCCTCCAGGGGGACGGATGACACTGAAGCTTTCTTT; CDR3aa: CSASRGTDDTEAFF
d_gene: TRBD2; j_gene: TRBJ2-1; abundance: NA; v_gene: TRBV29-1; CDR3nt: TGCAGCGTTCTCGGCAGCGGGAGCTCCTACAATGAGCAGTTCTTC; CDR3aa: CSVLGSGSSYNEQFF
d_gene: TRBD1; j_gene: TRBJ1-1; abundance: NA; v_gene: TRBV5-1; CDR3nt: TGCGCCAGCAGCTTTCTCGGACAGGGGCCCGGTGAAGTTTTCTTT; CDR3aa: CASSFLGQGPGEVFF
d_gene: NA; j_gene: TRBJ1-4; abundance: NA; v_gene: TRBV4-3; CDR3nt: TGCGCCAGCAGCCAAGAGGGACGGCTCGATGAAAAACTGTTTTTT; CDR3aa: CASSQEGRLDEKLFF
d_gene: NA; j_gene: TRBJ1-6; abundance: NA; v_gene: TRBV27; CDR3nt: TGTGCCAGCAGTTTCGGAGGGGGGTATTCACCCCTCCACTTT; CDR3aa: CASSFGGGYSPLHF
d_gene: NA; j_gene: TRBJ2-5; abundance: NA; v_gene: TRBV7-9; CDR3nt: TGTGCCAGCAGCTTCTCTGGGATGACAAACGAGCTCATGACCCAGTACTTC; CDR3aa: CASSFSGMTNELMTQYF
d_gene: NA; j_gene: TRBJ1-6; abundance: NA; v_gene: TRBV12-3/TRBV12-4; CDR3nt: TGTGCCAGCACCCTGGGGGTTACACCCCTCCACTTT; CDR3aa: CASTLGVTPLHF
d_gene: NA; j_gene: TRBJ1-4; abundance: NA; v_gene: TRBV30; CDR3nt: TGTGCCTGGAGTACAGTGGCAGAAAAACTGTTTTTT; CDR3aa: CAWSTVAEKLFF
d_gene: TRBD1; j_gene: TRBJ1-1; abundance: NA; v_gene: TRBV5-1; CDR3nt: TGCGCCAGCAGGGATGACAGGGACGAAGCTTTCTTT; CDR3aa: CASRDDRDEAFF
d_gene: TRBD1; j_gene: TRBJ1-3; abundance: NA; v_gene: TRBV7-6; CDR3nt: TGTGCCAGCAGCTTGGTACCGGGACAGGGGGCAGGTGGAAACACCATATATTTT; CDR3aa: CASSLVPGQGAGGNTIYF
d_gene: NA; j_gene: TRBJ2-5; abundance: NA; v_gene: TRBV6-1; CDR3nt: TGTGCCAGCGCAGGGAGAGCGGAGCCCAGAGAGACCCAGTACTTC; CDR3aa: CASAGRAEPRETQYF
d_gene: NA; j_gene: TRBJ1-5; abundance: NA; v_gene: TRBV12-3/TRBV12-4; CDR3nt: TGTGCCAGCAGTTTATCGGGGGGTAGCAATCAGCCCCAGCATTTT; CDR3aa: CASSLSGGSNQPQHF
d_gene: NA; j_gene: TRBJ1-2; abundance: NA; v_gene: TRBV29-1; CDR3nt: TGCAGCGTCAGCCTTCATGTTCGACCGGGTGAGGGCTACACCTTC; CDR3aa: CSVSLHVRPGEGYTF
d_gene: NA; j_gene: TRBJ1-1; abundance: NA; v_gene: TRBV6-2/TRBV6-3; CDR3nt: TGTGCCAGCAGCTACCAGCAGGCTCGGATGGCTTTCTTT; CDR3aa: CASSYQQARMAFF
d_gene: NA; j_gene: TRBJ1-4; abundance: NA; v_gene: TRBV7-2; CDR3nt: TGTGCCAGCAGGGACGGAAATAATGAAAAACTGTTTTTT; CDR3aa: CASRDGNNEKLFF
d_gene: NA; j_gene: TRBJ1-2; abundance: NA; v_gene: TRBV6-6; CDR3nt: TGTGCCAGCAGTTATTCCATGACAGGCAACTATGGCTACACCTTC; CDR3aa: CASSYSMTGNYGYTF
d_gene: TRBD1; j_gene: TRBJ2-5; abundance: NA; v_gene: TRBV6-5; CDR3nt: TGTGCCAGCAGTTGGGACCCGGGACAGCAAAAAGAGACCCAGTACTTC; CDR3aa: CASSWDPGQQKETQYF
d_gene: NA; j_gene: TRBJ2-6; abundance: NA; v_gene: TRBV4-1; CDR3nt: TGCGCCAGCAGCCAAGTGGACCTGGGGGGGGCCAACGTCCTGACTTTC; CDR3aa: CASSQVDLGGANVLTF
d_gene: NA; j_gene: TRBJ2-6; abundance: NA; v_gene: TRBV6-5; CDR3nt: TGTGCCAGCAGTTACAGGGTATTTGCTCTGGGGACCAACGTCCTGACTTTC; CDR3aa: CASSYRVFALGTNVLTF
d_gene: TRBD2; j_gene: TRBJ2-6; abundance: NA; v_gene: TRBV6-1; CDR3nt: TGTGCCAGCAGTCTAGCGGGAGGGGCCGGGGCCAACGTCCTGACTTTC; CDR3aa: CASSLAGGAGANVLTF
d_gene: NA; j_gene: TRBJ2-7; abundance: few; v_gene: TRBV3-1; CDR3nt: TGTGCCAGCCGGGACTGGGAAACCTACGAGCAGTACTTC; CDR3aa: CASRDWETYEQYF
d_gene: TRBD1; j_gene: TRBJ2-5; abundance: NA; v_gene: TRBV24-1; CDR3nt: TGTGCCACCAGTGAGGTGGGACAGGGAATTCCAGAGACCCAGTACTTC; CDR3aa: CATSEVGQGIPETQYF
d_gene: TRBD1; j_gene: TRBJ1-1; abundance: NA; v_gene: TRBV20-1; CDR3nt: TGCAGTGCTAGAGACCACAGGGGCGCGGACACTGAAGCTTTCTTT; CDR3aa: CSARDHRGADTEAFF
d_gene: TRBD2; j_gene: TRBJ2-2; abundance: NA; v_gene: TRBV3-1; CDR3nt: TGTGCCAGCAGCCCCCTTTCGGGACTAGCGGGAGTCGGGGAGCTGTTTTTT; CDR3aa: CASSPLSGLAGVGELFF
d_gene: TRBD1; j_gene: TRBJ2-7; abundance: NA; v_gene: TRBV6-6; CDR3nt: TGTGCCAGCAGATCACAGGGGGCAAGTTCCTACGAGCAGTACTTC; CDR3aa: CASRSQGASSYEQYF
d_gene: NA; j_gene: TRBJ2-7; abundance: NA; v_gene: TRBV12-3/TRBV12-4; CDR3nt: TGTGCCAGCAGTTTTTCCGGCCCATACGAGCAGTACTTC; CDR3aa: CASSFSGPYEQYF
d_gene: NA; j_gene: TRBJ2-7; abundance: NA; v_gene: TRBV5-6; CDR3nt: TGTGCCAGCAGCATGGGATACGAGCAGTACTTC; CDR3aa: CASSMGYEQYF
d_gene: NA; j_gene: TRBJ2-5; abundance: few; v_gene: TRBV5-4; CDR3nt: TGTGCCAGCAGCTTTACGGAAGAGACCCAGTACTTC; CDR3aa: CASSFTEETQYF
d_gene: TRBD1; j_gene: TRBJ1-1; abundance: NA; v_gene: TRBV5-6; CDR3nt: TGTGCCAGCACCCGACAGGGGGTGAACACTGAAGCTTTCTTT; CDR3aa: CASTRQGVNTEAFF
d_gene: NA; j_gene: TRBJ1-5; abundance: NA; v_gene: TRBV19; CDR3nt: TGTGCCACCAGGGTGGGGAATGGAGATCAGCCCCAGCATTTT; CDR3aa: CATRVGNGDQPQHF
d_gene: NA; j_gene: TRBJ2-2; abundance: NA; v_gene: TRBV2; CDR3nt: TGTGCCAGCAGCCGGACCGGCGGCGGGGAGCTGTTTTTT; CDR3aa: CASSRTGGGELFF